These T cell receptor beta chains were read from a single sample in a study of shared clonotypes between healthy human individuals. Some clones are missing from TCRdb's copy, which holds only in-frame ones; the method was immunoSEQ multiplex PCR. The sample has some 1 million clones, under 80% seen once; the top ten hold about 1.5%. The sequenced sample was memory CD4+ T cells sorted from blood. The receptors stem from a man younger than 35 in good health. CDR3s include the opening cysteine and the closing phenylalanine or tryptophan. D genes are given only for firm matches. Part of the rows lack a size; the others show once, few, many or a class for expanded clones.

.,TRBV7-8,TRBJ2-5,.,CASSLPGYIQYF,TGTGCCAGCAGCTTACCCGGTTATATCCAGTACTTC
TRBD2,TRBV6-5,TRBJ2-3,.,CASSYTRGDYTDTQYF,TGTGCCAGCAGTTATACCCGGGGGGACTACACAGATACGCAGTATTTT
TRBD1,TRBV29-1,TRBJ1-1,.,CSVEAYRGPNTEAFF,TGCAGCGTAGAAGCCTACAGGGGCCCGAACACTGAAGCTTTCTTT
TRBD1,TRBV5-6,TRBJ2-2,.,CASSFGTGGLTGELFF,TGTGCCAGCAGCTTTGGCACAGGGGGCTTAACCGGGGAGCTGTTTTTT
.,TRBV9,TRBJ1-1,.,CASSATENTEAFF,TGTGCCAGCAGCGCTACAGAGAACACTGAAGCTTTCTTT
.,TRBV4-2,TRBJ1-6,.,CASSQGGGLSSSPLHF,TGTGCCAGCAGCCAAGGGGGGGGGTTGAGCAGTTCACCCCTCCACTTT
.,TRBV29-1,TRBJ2-1,.,CSEFGLRDLKPYNEQFF,TGCAGCGAGTTTGGATTGCGGGATTTGAAACCCTACAATGAGCAGTTCTTC
.,TRBV6-1,TRBJ2-1,.,CASKSGGNEQFF,TGTGCCAGCAAAAGCGGTGGCAATGAGCAGTTCTTC
.,TRBV18,TRBJ2-7,.,CASSPAGIPYEQYF,TGTGCCAGCTCACCGGCGGGAATACCCTACGAGCAGTACTTC
.,TRBV10-3,TRBJ1-6,.,CAIRDVGSSPLHF,TGTGCCATCAGGGACGTGGGAAGTTCACCCCTCCACTTT
.,TRBV7-6,TRBJ2-7,.,CASSLDPGPYEQYF,TGTGCCAGCAGCTTAGACCCAGGGCCCTACGAGCAGTACTTC
.,TRBV6-1,TRBJ2-5,.,CASSEHFRGKETQYF,TGTGCCAGCAGTGAACATTTCAGGGGAAAAGAGACCCAGTACTTC
.,TRBV10-3,TRBJ1-6,.,CAIGGTAPYSPLHF,TGTGCCATCGGCGGGACCGCCCCGTATTCACCCCTCCACTTT
TRBD1,TRBV28,TRBJ2-4,.,CASSPNPGGLYKNIQYF,TGTGCCAGCAGTCCGAACCCAGGGGGATTGTACAAAAACATTCAGTACTTC
.,TRBV5-6,TRBJ2-3,few,CASSSIFSSATDTQYF,TGTGCCAGCAGCTCAATTTTTTCGTCCGCCACAGATACGCAGTATTTT
TRBD1,TRBV30,TRBJ1-1,.,CASQTGGFTEAFF,TGTGCCTCCCAGACAGGGGGCTTTACTGAAGCTTTCTTT
TRBD1,TRBV25-1,TRBJ1-2,.,CASSEPGGYVYGYTF,TGTGCCAGCAGTGAGCCAGGGGGATACGTTTATGGCTACACCTTC
.,TRBV21-1,TRBJ2-5,.,CASSNPTGGAQETQYF,TGTGCCAGCAGCAATCCCACAGGGGGAGCCCAAGAGACCCAGTACTTC
.,TRBV13,TRBJ1-1,.,CASSSIQAGKGYTEAFF,TGTGCCAGCAGCTCCATCCAGGCAGGGAAGGGGTACACTGAAGCTTTCTTT
.,TRBV7-2,TRBJ2-5,.,CATAQDSGKTQYF,TGTGCCACCGCCCAGGACTCCGGGAAGACCCAGTACTTC
.,TRBV9,TRBJ2-5,.,CASSGASGGSETQYF,TGTGCCAGCAGCGGAGCTTCTGGAGGGTCGGAGACCCAGTACTTC
.,TRBV4-1,TRBJ1-1,.,CASSQGGRRMNTEAFF,TGCGCCAGCAGCCAAGGGGGCCGGCGGATGAACACTGAAGCTTTCTTT
TRBD1,TRBV7-2,TRBJ1-2,.,CASRSGTVGYTF,TGTGCCAGCAGATCCGGGACAGTTGGCTACACCTTC
.,TRBV5-4,TRBJ2-1,.,CASSLGAPGSYNEQFF,TGTGCCAGCAGCTTGGGGGCGCCAGGATCCTACAATGAGCAGTTCTTC